Detailed here is one TCR beta chain. The V gene lost 7 bases and the J gene lost 1 base, with 13 bases spanning the gap. Germline loops: CDR1 MDHEN, CDR2 SYDVKM. The CDR3 has 14 residues. This record belongs to a study of PD-L1 blockade in urothelial cancer. Study background: In about 2014, patients got going on atezolizumab, taking 1,200 mg intravenously every 3 weeks. The median number of T cells present in blood samples was approximately 140,000.

The time point is: peripheral blood 6 weeks after treatment start. It was locally advanced or metastatic urothelial carcinoma that patients had. TCRdb's table, derived via immunoSEQ multiplex PCR, lists solely in-frame clones and lacks some. The sample consists of around 69,000 clones, 75% to 95% of them appearing once. Sequenced here: PBMCs, sampled around atezolizumab (anti-PD-L1) treatment. This clonotype was obtained from a woman aged 80 or over with urothelial cancer. This chain uses TRBV28 with TRBJ1-2, with a weak D call TRBD1 (6 bases). CDR3 residues: CASTRQDGNYGYTF. The DNA for the CDR3 is TGTGCCAGCACCAGACAGGATGGTAACTATGGCTACACCTTC.